The 29 T cell receptor beta chains reported below all come from one sample, sequenced in a study of blood T cell repertoires in COVID-19. Assay used: immunoSEQ multiplex PCR; TCRdb lists only in-frame clones, some missing. The table lists roughly 230,000 clones, roughly 84% of them singletons, with 6% to 9.5% in the top ten. Sequencing was done on a sample of peripheral blood. The receptors shown here come from a woman aged 45-59 years with acute or convalescent COVID-19.

The CDR3 nucleotides read TGTGCCTCAGCGGCCACCGGCTACACCTTC. It yields the protein CASAATGYTF. V is TRBV6-5 and J is TRBJ1-2; D gene ambiguous. The V gene lost 11 bases and the J gene lost 8 bases, with 12 bases spanning the gap. This CDR3 spans 10 amino acids. Germline CDR1 and CDR2: MNHEY and SVGAGI.

The chain employs TRBV15 and TRBJ2-1, with D hard to call. V was pared by 0 bases and J by 14 bases, with 17 bases between. The CDR3 loop spans 14 amino acids. The germline CDR1 and CDR2 sequences are LNHNV and YYDKDF (reference sequence). For the CDR3, the DNA is TGTGCCACCAGCAGAGATCGAGGAGCTCGGGTGAAGTTCTTC. Translated, it gives CATSRDRGARVKFF.

The V and J genes are TRBV6-5 and TRBJ2-7; TRBD2 aligns across 8 bases. The CDR3 totals 13 residues. The germline V gene encodes CDR1 MNHEY and CDR2 SVGAGI. V was clipped by 0 bases and J by 8 bases; unmatched bases: 3. Here the CDR3 reads CASSYSLAEKQYF. The CDR3 DNA reads as TGTGCCAGCAGTTACTCACTAGCGGAAAAGCAGTACTTC.

The chain couples TRBV5-1 to TRBJ2-2, with 7 bases lining up with TRBD1. CDR3 length: 16 residues. The germline gives CDR1 SGHRS, CDR2 YFSETQ. The ends lost 1 base at V and 3 bases at J; junction bases unmatched: 6. The DNA for the CDR3 is TGCGCCAGCAGCTTGTCGACAGGGTTGGACACCGGGGAGCTGTTTTTT. Translated: CASSLSTGLDTGELFF. Drawing the rest from reference TRBV5-1 and TRBJ2-2, the complete variable domain is KAGVTQTPRYLIKTRGQQVTLSCSPISGHRSVSWYQQTPGQGLQFLFEYFSETQRNKGNFPGRFSGRQFSNSRSEMNVSTLELGDSALYLCASSLSTGLDTGELFFGEGSRLTVL.

The rearrangement links TRBV5-1 to TRBJ1-5; D is possibly TRBD1 (5 bases). V shed 0 bases and J shed 7 bases, with 11 bases lying between them. The CDR3 is 14 residues long. Germline CDR1 is SGHRS and CDR2 is YFSETQ. The CDR3 DNA sequence: TGCGCCAGCAGCTTGGGAGATAGGGGACAGCCCCAGCATTTT. Its protein is CASSLGDRGQPQHF.

V gene TRBV7-9 combines with J gene TRBJ1-1; the D is unclear. The CDR3 contains 15 residues. With 5 bases removed from V and 2 bases from J, the gap between germline ends came to 15 bases. Germline V gives CDR1 SEHNR, CDR2 FQNEAQ (reference sequence). DNA of the CDR3: TGTGCCAGCAGCCTTTCCCGGACGGGAAACACTGAAGCTTTCTTT. Encoded protein: CASSLSRTGNTEAFF.

This clone was seen a single time. The chain employs TRBV5-6 and TRBJ1-6, with D possibly being TRBD1 (6 bases). Germline CDR1 reads SGHDT; CDR2 reads YYEEEE. The CDR3 consists of 14 residues. V dropped 2 bases and J dropped 8 bases, with 11 bases sitting between them. CDR3: CASSFRGSHSPLHF. In nucleotides, the CDR3 is TGTGCCAGCAGCTTCAGGGGATCGCATTCACCCCTCCACTTT.

The chain employs TRBV7-9 and TRBJ2-1; D is uncertain. This CDR3 contains 11 residues. CDR1 is SEHNR and CDR2 is FQNEAQ in the germline V gene (reference sequence). V was shortened by 5 bases and J by 5 bases, with 4 bases between the two germline ends. The CDR3 loop reads CASSPDNEQFF. CDR3 in DNA: TGTGCCAGCAGCCCGGACAATGAGCAGTTCTTC.

This clone was counted a few times. The V call is TRBV12-3 or TRBV12-4, the J call TRBJ2-7, with 8 bases aligning to TRBD1. Germline trimming cut 5 bases from V and 6 bases from J; bases unmatched to any gene: 3. The CDR3 extends over 12 amino acids. CDR3 protein: CASSNTGGEQYF. Written as DNA, the CDR3 is TGTGCCAGCAGTAACACAGGGGGCGAGCAGTACTTC.

The J gene is TRBJ2-2, the V gene TRBV25-1; tentatively, D is TRBD2 (6 bases). The CDR3 covers 16 residues. V lost 1 base to trimming and J lost 2 bases, with 11 bases between them. Germline V CDR1 and CDR2: MGHDK, SYGVNS. The CDR3, as DNA: TGTGCCAGCAGTGAATTGCGGGGTCTTAACACCGGGGAGCTGTTTTTT. This encodes CASSELRGLNTGELFF.

This clone was seen a few times. The rearrangement joins TRBV3-1 (or the pseudogene TRBV3-2) to TRBJ1-2, with D possibly being TRBD1 (5 bases). CDR1 is LGHDT, CDR2 YNNKEL, per germline (reference sequence). This CDR3 is built from 16 residues. V dropped 1 base and J dropped 5 bases, with 17 bases sitting between them. The CDR3 loop reads CASSQAGGQGGYGYTF. Here the CDR3 DNA reads TGTGCCAGCAGCCAAGCCGGCGGGCAGGGAGGGTATGGCTACACCTTC.

The V gene is TRBV5-8, the J gene TRBJ1-2; 10 bases are shared with TRBD1. Germline CDR1 reads SGHTS; CDR2 reads YDEGEE. V shed 1 base, J shed 7 bases, and the junction held 4 bases outside the gene matches. The CDR3 runs 14 residues. Here the CDR3 reads CASSLLDRGLGYTF. DNA of the CDR3: TGTGCCAGCAGCTTGTTAGACAGGGGGCTTGGCTACACCTTC. The whole variable domain, filled in from reference TRBV5-8 and TRBJ1-2, reads EAGVTQSPTHLIKTRGQQATLRCSPISGHTSVYWYQQALGLGLQFLLWYDEGEERNRGNFPPRFSGRQFPNYSSELNVNALELEDSALYLCASSLLDRGLGYTFGSGTRLTVV.

The V gene is TRBV5-1, the J gene TRBJ1-1; D unresolved. Germline assignment: CDR1 SGHRS and CDR2 YFSETQ. The CDR3 spans 13 residues. V shed 2 bases and J shed 1 base, with 6 bases lying between them. The CDR3 nucleotides are TGCGCCAGCAGCTTTGGCACGAACACTGAAGCTTTCTTT. It translates to CASSFGTNTEAFF.

CDR3 amino acids: CASSLIRAYEQYF. The CDR3 DNA reads TGTGCCAGCAGCTTGATTCGGGCCTACGAGCAGTACTTC. The V call is TRBV5-5, the J call TRBJ2-7; D gene unclear. Per germline, CDR1 SGHKS and CDR2 YYEKEE (reference sequence). This CDR3 spans 13 amino acids. V dropped 1 base and J dropped 2 bases, with 7 bases sitting between them.

This clone occurred once. The J gene is TRBJ1-5, the V gene TRBV6-6; 8 bases are shared with TRBD1. V gave up 4 bases and J gave up 3 bases; unmatched junction bases: 5. The CDR3 has 15 residues. Per germline, CDR1 MNHNY and CDR2 SVGAGI (reference sequence). This chain's CDR3 is CASSSGTGLNQPQHF. In nucleotides, the CDR3 is TGTGCCAGCAGTTCCGGGACAGGTCTCAATCAGCCCCAGCATTTT.

This clone has more than one count but fewer than ten. This chain joins TRBV4-2 and TRBJ2-3, with 10 bases matching TRBD1. Unmatched junction bases numbered 8, after V lost 4 bases and J lost 4 bases. Germline V gene lookup returns CDR1 LGHNA and CDR2 YNFKEQ. The CDR3 loop spans 16 amino acids. The CDR3 nucleotides are TGTGCCAGCAGCCCATACCGGGACAGGGGCGCAGATACGCAGTATTTT. It encodes CASSPYRDRGADTQYF.

This clone was detected once. The CDR3 here is CASSQDGGGDGYTF. For the CDR3, the DNA is TGTGCCAGCAGCCAAGACGGCGGGGGCGATGGCTACACCTTC. The V and J genes are TRBV3-1 (or the pseudogene TRBV3-2) and TRBJ1-2; D is perhaps TRBD1 (6 bases). Germline CDR1 reads LGHDT; CDR2 reads YNNKEL (reference sequence). The CDR3 has 14 amino acids. V lost 0 bases and J 6 bases, leaving 11 bases between the germline ends.

The gene calls are TRBV4-2 and TRBJ1-1; D ambiguous. Germline assignment: CDR1 LGHNA and CDR2 YNFKEQ. V was trimmed by 6 bases and J by 11 bases, leaving 16 bases between them. The length of the CDR3 is 12 residues. CDR3 coding DNA: TGTGCCAGCAGGGGCGGGGTGGCGGAGGCTTTCTTT. Protein: CASRGGVAEAFF.

The V and J genes are TRBV25-1 and TRBJ2-7; 7 positions agree with TRBD1. The CDR3 spans 15 residues. The junction had 8 bases not matched to a gene; V was cut back by 3 bases and J by 3 bases. Germline lookup yields CDR1 MGHDK and CDR2 SYGVNS. The CDR3 loop is CASSERQGDFYEQYF. The CDR3 DNA is TGTGCCAGCAGTGAGCGACAGGGAGACTTCTACGAGCAGTACTTC.

The chain has TRBV2 and TRBJ2-3, with 12 bases that match TRBD1. The length of the CDR3 is 16 residues. Looked up from germline, CDR1 is SNHLY and CDR2 is FYNNEI. J was trimmed by 6 bases and V by 8 bases; bases with no gene match: 12. The CDR3 DNA sequence: TGTGCCAGCTTCCCCGTCGGGGGACAGGGGGCTGATACGCAGTATTTT. Its translation: CASFPVGGQGADTQYF.

The chain joins TRBV5-5 to TRBJ1-2, with 7 positions matching TRBD1. With 0 bases clipped from V and 3 bases from J, the junction kept 5 bases outside the gene matches. There are 15 residues in the CDR3. The V gene's germline CDR1 is SGHKS and CDR2 YYEKEE (reference sequence). CDR3 sequence reads: CASSLGQGGHYGYTF. The CDR3 DNA reads as TGTGCCAGCAGCTTGGGACAGGGAGGCCACTATGGCTACACCTTC.

The V gene is TRBV7-8, the J gene TRBJ1-2; TRBD1 matches at 7 bases. This CDR3 spans 14 amino acids. J gave up 6 bases and V 3 bases, and 7 bases lay outside the gene matches. Germline CDR1 is SGHVS and CDR2 is FQNEAQ. CDR3 sequence reads: CASSLRPGQNGYTF. In DNA, the CDR3 is TGTGCCAGCAGCTTGCGCCCGGGACAGAATGGCTACACCTTC. Together with reference TRBV7-8 and TRBJ1-2, the CDR3 gives the full variable domain: GAGVSQSPRYKVAKRGQDVALRCDPISGHVSLFWYQQALGQGPEFLTYFQNEAQLDKSGLPSDRFFAERPEGSVSTLKIQRTQQEDSAVYLCASSLRPGQNGYTFGSGTRLTVV.

The chain joins TRBV2 to TRBJ1-5; D ambiguous. V was clipped by 5 bases and J by 6 bases, with 14 bases between them. The CDR3 is made up of 14 amino acids. Germline values: CDR1 SNHLY, CDR2 FYNNEI. Here the CDR3 DNA reads TGTGCCAGCAGTCCTGGGGAGGTTGGTCAGCCCCAGCATTTT. Translated: CASSPGEVGQPQHF. The whole variable domain, filled in from reference TRBV2 and TRBJ1-5, reads EPEVTQTPSHQVTQMGQEVILRCVPISNHLYFYWYRQILGQKVEFLVSFYNNEISEKSEIFDDQFSVERPDGSNFTLKIRSTKLEDSAMYFCASSPGEVGQPQHFGDGTRLSIL.

CDR3 sequence (DNA): TGTGCCACCAGCAGGGGCAATGAGCAGTTCTTC. Protein product: CATSRGNEQFF. V is TRBV24-1 and J is TRBJ2-1, with D tentatively TRBD1 (6 bases). There are 11 residues in the CDR3. Germline values: CDR1 KGHDR, CDR2 SFDVKD. V shed 7 bases and J shed 6 bases, with 6 bases lying between them.

The chain carries TRBV7-3 and TRBJ2-1; D remains unclear. Germline CDR1 SGHTA, CDR2 FQGTGA. V gave up 4 bases and J gave up 0 bases, with 13 bases separating them. The length of the CDR3 is 16 residues. The CDR3 nucleotides are TGTGCCAGCAGCTCCCGGTGGGCAAGCTCCTACAATGAGCAGTTCTTC. It specifies CASSSRWASSYNEQFF.

This clone came up a few times. The chain employs TRBV11-2 and TRBJ2-7; 9 positions match TRBD2. V lost 5 bases and J lost 0; bases outside the gene matches: 5. The germline gives CDR1 SGHAT, CDR2 FQNNGV. This CDR3 comprises 15 residues. The CDR3 DNA follows: TGTGCCAGCAGCAAAACTAGCGGGTCCTCCTACGAGCAGTACTTC. Its protein product is CASSKTSGSSYEQYF.

This clone appeared a few times. The chain combines TRBV30 with TRBJ1-5; TRBD1 matches 8 bases. The CDR3 contains 14 residues. Germline V gene data show CDR1 as GTSNPN and CDR2 as SVGIG (reference sequence). V lost 0 bases, J lost 7 bases, and 5 bases stayed unmatched. Here the CDR3 DNA reads TGTGCCTGGAGTGTGGACAGGGCGGGCCAGCCCCAGCATTTT. Translation: CAWSVDRAGQPQHF.

V usage is TRBV5-1 and J usage is TRBJ2-5; TRBD2 is a possible D gene (5 bases). V gave up 1 base and J gave up 4 bases, with 11 bases separating them. The CDR3 length is 14 residues. CDR1 and CDR2 (germline): SGHRS, YFSETQ. For the CDR3, the DNA is TGCGCCAGCAGCTTGTCTCGGGGTTCAGAGACCCAGTACTTC. Amino acid sequence: CASSLSRGSETQYF.

This chain uses TRBV30 with TRBJ1-1; unclear D gene. The V end lost 8 bases, the J end lost 1 base, and 14 bases lay between the germline ends. There are 13 residues in the CDR3. Germline V gives CDR1 GTSNPN, CDR2 SVGIG (reference sequence). CDR3 bases: TGTGCCACGAGTCCCCCCAAGAACACTGAAGCTTTCTTT. Protein product: CATSPPKNTEAFF.